The clone carrying this T cell receptor (beta chain) appeared a few times. Antigen unknown. These data are taken from a study of cytomegalovirus exposure and HLA in healthy donors. Overall study context: Around 81% of 398 genotyped donors fell in the Caucasian-associated ancestry cluster.

Per the germline V gene, CDR1 is LGHNA and CDR2 is YNFKEQ. Trimming took 0 bases from V and 2 from J, leaving 8 bases between them. The CDR3 extends over 15 amino acids. Points from the study as a whole: A prior analysis recorded that most TCR beta V segments were productive about 87% or about 30% of the time. In vitro assays verified that a few CMV-associated chains recognized CMV antigens specifically. Published work reported that the classifier diagnosed cytomegalovirus status with high specificity and sensitivity.

The study ran its PCR with 60 Vbeta and 13 Jbeta primers. Libraries were prepared by immunoSEQ multiplex PCR; TCRdb keeps only in-frame clonotypes and omits some of them. The data contain some 69,000 clones, more than 60% of them singletons. Sequenced material: PBMCs. The J gene is TRBJ2-1, the V gene TRBV4-2; TRBD1 might be the D (5 bases). The sequence came from a woman aged 25 to 39 in good health and CMV-seronegative. This CDR3 is CASSQEVGPYNEQFF. The CDR3 DNA reads TGTGCCAGCAGCCAAGAGGTGGGGCCCTACAATGAGCAGTTCTTC.